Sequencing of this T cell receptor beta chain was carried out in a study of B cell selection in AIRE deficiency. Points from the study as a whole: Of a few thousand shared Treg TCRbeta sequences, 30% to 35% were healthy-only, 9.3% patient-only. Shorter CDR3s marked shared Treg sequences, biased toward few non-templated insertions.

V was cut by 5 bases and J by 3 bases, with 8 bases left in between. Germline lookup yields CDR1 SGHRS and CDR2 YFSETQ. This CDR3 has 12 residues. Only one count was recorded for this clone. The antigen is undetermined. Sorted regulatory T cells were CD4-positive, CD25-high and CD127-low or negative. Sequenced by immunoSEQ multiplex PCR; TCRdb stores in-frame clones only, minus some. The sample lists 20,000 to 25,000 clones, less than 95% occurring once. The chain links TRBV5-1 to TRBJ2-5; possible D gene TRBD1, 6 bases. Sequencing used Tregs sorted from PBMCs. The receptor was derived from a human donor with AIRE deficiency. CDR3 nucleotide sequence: TGCGCCAGCAGTGCAGGGGAAGAGACCCAGTACTTC. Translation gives CASSAGEETQYF.